This T cell receptor (beta chain) was retrieved from a study of cytomegalovirus exposure and HLA in healthy donors. Findings and limits, study-wide: Per a prior analysis, the majority of TCR beta V segments were productive roughly 87% or roughly 30% of the time. Judged likely to be a sequencing artifact was a cluster of highly shared sequence variants.

The germline V and J ends were trimmed by 5 bases and 0 bases, with 5 bases remaining between them. Germline lookup yields CDR1 SGHTA and CDR2 FQGNSA. The CDR3 runs 13 residues. Only a few counts were recorded for this clone. Its antigen is not known. A multiplex PCR was run with 60 Vbeta primers and 13 Jbeta primers. Assay: immunoSEQ multiplex PCR; the TCRdb copy retains only in-frame clones and omits some. The top ten clones hold about 1.5% of a sample with some 160,000 clones, approximately 82% of them seen once. Sequencing was performed on PBMCs. This receptor was obtained from a male donor in good health and CMV-seronegative. The genes are TRBV7-2 and TRBJ1-3; D gene uncertain. The CDR3 region has the DNA TGTGCCAGCAGCCCTATCTCTGGAAACACCATATATTTT. It codes for CASSPISGNTIYF.